A selection of T cell receptor beta chains follows, all from one sample in a study of blood T cell repertoires in COVID-19. Measured with immunoSEQ multiplex PCR; TCRdb has only the in-frame clones, and not every one. The table lists 390,000 or so clones, 87% of them singletons. The source material was PBMCs or T cells enriched from blood (not recorded which). These receptors were collected from a woman aged 45 to 65 who had recovered from COVID-19. The CDR3 runs from the conserved cysteine through the conserved F or W. The D gene is left open where the match is weak. Some rows have no size entry. The others give once, few or many, or a class for an expanded clone.

>TRBJ2-7|NA|NA|TRBV4-2
CASSQVAQTEGYEQYF
TGTGCCAGCAGCCAAGTGGCCCAGACAGAAGGATACGAGCAGTACTTC
>TRBJ2-3|NA|TRBD2|TRBV5-1
CASSTGLADTQYF
TGCGCCAGCTCCACGGGACTAGCGGATACGCAGTATTTT
>TRBJ1-5|NA|NA|TRBV7-4
CASSPRKSQPQHF
TGTGCCAGCAGCCCCCGTAAGAGTCAGCCCCAGCATTTT
>TRBJ1-4|once|TRBD1|TRBV7-9
CASSLTSGQGSEKLFF
TGTGCCAGCAGCCTCACCTCGGGACAGGGTAGTGAAAAACTGTTTTTT
>TRBJ2-7|NA|NA|TRBV13
CASTLGGGDFEQYF
TGTGCCAGCACTCTGGGAGGGGGAGATTTCGAGCAGTACTTC
>TRBJ2-2|NA|TRBD2|TRBV5-1
CASSSIAGGTNTGELFF
TGCGCCAGCAGCTCCATAGCGGGGGGGACGAACACCGGGGAGCTGTTTTTT
>TRBJ1-5|NA|NA|TRBV19
CATSDRRNQPQHF
TGTGCCACATCGGACAGAAGGAATCAGCCCCAGCATTTT
>TRBJ1-4|once|TRBD1|TRBV4-1
CASSLTRDRNEKLFF
TGCGCCAGCAGCCTTACTCGGGACAGGAATGAAAAACTGTTTTTT
>TRBJ1-2|once|TRBD1|TRBV28
CASTPGGRTYYGYTF
TGTGCCAGCACCCCAGGGGGACGAACTTACTATGGCTACACCTTC
>TRBJ1-2|NA|TRBD1|TRBV24-1
CATSAPPGTGGNYGYTF
TGTGCCACCAGTGCCCCCCCGGGGACAGGGGGAAACTATGGCTACACCTTC
>TRBJ1-2|NA|TRBD1|TRBV7-9
CASSTRTGLAGYTF
TGTGCCAGCAGCACCCGGACAGGGCTGGCGGGCTACACCTTC
>TRBJ1-2|NA|NA|TRBV3-1/TRBV3-2
CASSQGPFYTF
TGTGCCAGCAGCCAAGGGCCGTTCTACACCTTC
>TRBJ1-4|NA|NA|TRBV5-1
CASTEAGAANEKLFF
TGCGCCAGCACCGAAGCGGGGGCAGCTAATGAAAAACTGTTTTTT
>TRBJ2-3|NA|NA|TRBV5-8
CASSLKSSWVRGYTDTQYF
TGTGCCAGCAGCTTGAAAAGCAGTTGGGTACGCGGATACACAGATACGCAGTATTTT
>TRBJ2-3|once|TRBD2|TRBV7-3
CASSLQRGTSTDTQYF
TGTGCCAGCAGCCTCCAGCGGGGCACTAGCACAGATACGCAGTATTTT
>TRBJ2-1|NA|TRBD1|TRBV7-9
CASSWWGQSSYNEQFF
TGTGCCAGCAGCTGGTGGGGACAGAGCTCCTACAATGAGCAGTTCTTC
>TRBJ1-4|NA|NA|TRBV29-1
CSVVDVATNEKLFF
TGCAGCGTTGTAGACGTTGCAACTAATGAAAAACTGTTTTTT
>TRBJ1-3|once|NA|TRBV5-1
CASSSGKGNTIYF
TGCGCCAGCAGCTCGGGGAAGGGAAACACCATATATTTT
>TRBJ2-7|NA|TRBD2|TRBV6-6
CASSRDSGGTEQYF
TGTGCCAGCAGCCGGGACAGCGGGGGGACCGAGCAGTACTTC
>TRBJ1-3|NA|NA|TRBV9
CASSPPAGGNTIYF
TGTGCCAGCAGCCCCCCCGCAGGGGGAAACACCATATATTTT
>TRBJ1-2|NA|NA|TRBV7-9
CASSLRWSYGYTF
TGTGCCAGCAGCTTACGTTGGAGCTATGGCTACACCTTC
>TRBJ2-7|NA|TRBD2|TRBV10-3
CAISPGAGDLYEQYF
TGTGCCATCAGTCCCGGGGCGGGGGATCTCTACGAGCAGTACTTC
>TRBJ2-3|NA|TRBD2|TRBV14
CASSQGALTSGGRGDTQYF
TGTGCCAGCAGCCAAGGAGCCCTCACCAGCGGGGGCAGGGGAGATACGCAGTATTTT
>TRBJ1-1|NA|NA|TRBV4-3
CASSPSGEGRTEAFF
TGCGCCAGCAGCCCCTCGGGGGAGGGACGTACTGAAGCTTTCTTT
>TRBJ2-2|NA|NA|TRBV7-3
CASSSSVPGQNTGELFF
TGTGCCAGCAGCTCCTCGGTCCCGGGACAGAACACCGGGGAGCTGTTTTTT
>TRBJ2-1|NA|NA|TRBV9
CASSLGSNYNEQFF
TGTGCCAGCAGCCTCGGGTCTAACTACAATGAGCAGTTCTTC
>TRBJ1-2|NA|TRBD1|TRBV7-9
CASSLLPGQGSDYGYTF
TGTGCCAGCAGCCTATTACCGGGACAGGGTTCCGACTATGGCTACACCTTC
>TRBJ1-4|NA|NA|TRBV7-9
CASSLDAGQGNEKLFF
TGTGCCAGCAGCTTAGACGCGGGCCAGGGGAATGAAAAACTGTTTTTT
>TRBJ1-5|NA|NA|TRBV19
CASKMGRGQGQPQHF
TGTGCCAGTAAGATGGGCAGGGGCCAAGGTCAGCCCCAGCATTTT
>TRBJ2-7|NA|TRBD2|TRBV2
CASSVEAGPTYEQYF
TGTGCCAGCAGTGTAGAAGCGGGGCCAACCTACGAGCAGTACTTC
>TRBJ1-2|many|NA|TRBV2
CASRADGHYGYTF
TGTGCCAGCAGAGCGGACGGACACTATGGCTACACCTTC
>TRBJ2-5|NA|NA|TRBV4-3
CASSKGRPGGQETQYF
TGCGCCAGCAGCAAAGGAAGGCCCGGGGGACAAGAGACCCAGTACTTC
>TRBJ1-5|NA|NA|TRBV6-1
CASSENYQPQHF
TGTGCCAGCAGTGAAAACTATCAGCCCCAGCATTTT
>TRBJ1-3|NA|NA|TRBV5-4
CASNFYNSGNTIYF
TGTGCCAGCAACTTTTATAACTCTGGAAACACCATATATTTT
>TRBJ2-7|NA|TRBD2|TRBV5-5
CASSLVASGVYEQYF
TGTGCCAGCAGCTTAGTGGCTAGCGGGGTTTACGAGCAGTACTTC
>TRBJ2-2|NA|TRBD1|TRBV6-5
CASSYGTGRGTGELFF
TGTGCCAGCAGTTATGGGACAGGGAGGGGGACCGGGGAGCTGTTTTTT
>TRBJ1-2|NA|NA|TRBV6-5
CASTNGGTNYGYTF
TGTGCCAGTACCAACGGAGGTACTAACTATGGCTACACCTTC
>TRBJ1-4|NA|TRBD1|TRBV2
CASTTGGREKLFF
TGTGCCAGCACTACAGGGGGGCGGGAAAAACTGTTTTTT
>TRBJ1-1|NA|TRBD1|TRBV6-5
CASSKQGAKSEAFF
TGTGCCAGCAGCAAACAGGGGGCGAAATCTGAAGCTTTCTTT
>TRBJ2-5|NA|TRBD2|TRBV2
CASRATGTSGGRGQETQYF
TGTGCCAGCAGAGCAACCGGGACTAGCGGGGGTAGGGGCCAAGAGACCCAGTACTTC
>TRBJ1-2|NA|TRBD1|TRBV2
CASSDRARGDYGYTF
TGTGCCAGCAGTGACCGGGCCAGGGGGGACTATGGCTACACCTTC
>TRBJ1-2|NA|TRBD1|TRBV28
CASSLGQARDGYTF
TGTGCCAGCAGTCTTGGACAGGCCAGGGATGGCTACACCTTC
>TRBJ2-5|once|TRBD2|TRBV30
CAWSSGGAKTQYF
TGTGCCTGGAGTAGCGGGGGGGCGAAGACCCAGTACTTC
>TRBJ1-5|NA|NA|TRBV28
CASSRQDSNQPQHF
TGTGCCAGCAGCCGACAGGATAGCAATCAGCCCCAGCATTTT
>TRBJ1-2|NA|NA|TRBV6-2/TRBV6-3
CASSRDSYGYTF
TGTGCCAGCAGTCGAGATAGCTATGGCTACACCTTC
>TRBJ1-1|NA|NA|TRBV10-2
CASRFGSNTEAFF
TGCGCCAGCCGTTTCGGGTCGAACACTGAAGCTTTCTTT
>TRBJ2-5|NA|TRBD1|TRBV3-1/TRBV3-2
CASRHGQGSRETQYF
TGTGCCAGCAGACATGGACAGGGGAGTCGAGAGACCCAGTACTTC
>TRBJ1-2|NA|TRBD1|TRBV7-2
CASSQRTWDRDVGTF
TGTGCCAGCAGCCAACGGACCTGGGACAGGGATGTAGGCACCTTC
>TRBJ2-4|NA|TRBD1|TRBV27
CASSTQGAPNIQYF
TGTGCCAGCAGCACACAGGGGGCACCTAACATTCAGTACTTC
>TRBJ1-1|few|TRBD1|TRBV10-3
CAISDARRTGGFTEAFF
TGTGCCATCAGTGACGCTCGACGGACAGGGGGTTTCACTGAAGCTTTCTTT
>TRBJ2-5|NA|TRBD2|TRBV4-1
CASSHRWGRRGAEGQETQYF
TGCGCCAGCAGCCACCGATGGGGGAGGCGGGGGGCGGAGGGACAAGAGACCCAGTACTTC
>TRBJ1-1|NA|TRBD1|TRBV5-5
CASSRTGEAFF
TGTGCCAGCAGCAGGACAGGGGAAGCTTTCTTT
>TRBJ1-3|once|NA|TRBV6-5
CASSRADRRNTIYF
TGTGCCAGCAGTCGTGCGGACAGAAGAAACACCATATATTTT
>TRBJ1-2|NA|TRBD1|TRBV5-5
CASSSEQGLGYYGYTF
TGTGCCAGCAGCTCCGAACAGGGGTTGGGGTACTATGGCTACACCTTC
>TRBJ2-2|NA|NA|TRBV5-1
CASSSRDIDTGELFF
TGCGCCAGCAGCTCCCGGGACATAGACACCGGGGAGCTGTTTTTT
>TRBJ1-6|NA|TRBD1|TRBV9
CASSPWDSYNSPLHF
TGTGCCAGCAGCCCCTGGGACAGCTATAATTCACCCCTCCACTTT
>TRBJ1-5|NA|TRBD1|TRBV28
CASSFRTGGLNQPQHF
TGTGCCAGCAGTTTTCGGACAGGGGGCCTCAATCAGCCCCAGCATTTT
>TRBJ1-2|once|NA|TRBV7-9
CASSQRGGHGYTF
TGTGCCAGCAGCCAGAGGGGGGGGCACGGCTACACCTTC
>TRBJ2-7|NA|TRBD2|TRBV30
CAWSNSGGYEQYF
TGTGCCTGGAGCAACTCGGGGGGCTACGAGCAGTACTTC
>TRBJ1-2|NA|NA|TRBV27
CASRPGGAWGYTF
TGTGCCAGCAGGCCCGGGGGAGCCTGGGGCTACACCTTC